The 6 T cell receptor beta chains listed next were all sequenced from one sample in a study of T cells after yellow fever vaccination. From the 5' RACE reads, TCRdb called clonotypes with MiXCR, one entry per CDR3 protein. The sample contains some 200,000 distinct CDR3 sequences, 11% of which appear only once. Sequences were derived from CD8+ T cells sorted from PBMCs, sampled 15 days after the yellow fever booster vaccination. The receptors were sampled from a young man who received the YFV17D yellow fever vaccine.

This clonotype was recorded many times. V is TRBV6-1 and J is TRBJ2-3; TRBD2 agrees at 9 bases. The CDR3 extends over 16 amino acids. Germline CDR1 is MNHNS and CDR2 is SASEGT. With 3 bases clipped from V and 2 bases from J, the junction kept 6 bases outside the gene matches. DNA for the CDR3: TGTGCCAGCAGTGAGAGGCGGGGGGGCATCACAGATACGCAGTATTTT. This codes for CASSERRGGITDTQYF.

This clonotype was observed a few times. The V and J genes are TRBV9 and TRBJ1-1; D unclear. The germline V gene encodes CDR1 SGDLS and CDR2 YYNGEE. The CDR3 contains 13 residues. The V and J ends lost 4 bases and 4 bases respectively, with 11 bases between them. CDR3 DNA sequence: TGTGCCAGCAGCCCTAGCGGTTTCACTGAAGCTTTCTTT. Translating it yields CASSPSGFTEAFF.

This clonotype showed up just a few times. This chain connects TRBV6-6 to TRBJ2-2, with D possibly TRBD1 on 5 matching bases. Germline loops: CDR1 MNHNY, CDR2 SVGAGI (reference sequence). Trimming removed 7 bases at V and 6 bases at J, with 12 bases between. This CDR3 spans 13 amino acids. The CDR3 DNA is TGTGCCAGCATAGGGGTCTATCCCGGGGAGCTGTTTTTT. Translating gives CASIGVYPGELFF.

The rearrangement uses TRBV4-3 and TRBJ2-7; D gene uncertain. CDR3 size: 15 residues. With 0 bases removed from V and 2 bases from J, the gap between germline ends came to 11 bases. The V gene's germline CDR1 is LGHNA and CDR2 YSLEER. The CDR3 loop reads CASSQDRAGPYEQYF. CDR3 sequence (DNA): TGCGCCAGCAGCCAAGATAGGGCAGGACCCTACGAGCAGTACTTC.

This clonotype was seen at least ten times. This rearrangement joins TRBV9 to TRBJ2-4; TRBD2 aligns across 9 bases. V lost 2 bases, J lost 8 bases, and 14 bases stayed unmatched. The CDR3 sequence is 17 residues long. Germline V gene sequence: CDR1 SGDLS, CDR2 YYNGEE. CDR3 residues: CASSVQPAGGPRDIQYF. CDR3 in DNA: TGTGCCAGCAGCGTCCAACCGGCGGGGGGGCCGAGGGACATTCAGTACTTC.

The chain carries TRBV4-3 and TRBJ1-5; 10 bases agree with TRBD1. The CDR3 covers 15 residues. Germline V gives CDR1 LGHNA, CDR2 YSLEER. The V gene end was trimmed by 2 bases and the J gene end by 4 bases; junction bases not matched to a gene: 2. CDR3 sequence reads: CASSQRQGANQPQHF. CDR3 in DNA: TGCGCCAGCAGCCAACGACAGGGGGCGAATCAGCCCCAGCATTTT.